The 22 T cell receptor beta chains presented below share a single source sample, sequenced in a study of blood T cell repertoires in COVID-19 (dated by TCRdb to 2018 to 2021). Library preparation used the immunoSEQ multiplex PCR assay. This immuneACCESS table, as held by TCRdb, lists in-frame sequences with V and J called but not all clones. Of the missing ones, under half trace to an unresolved V gene in checked studies; the others have no known cause. The sample table holds 250,000 to 350,000 clones, of which 70% to 90% were seen once. The ten biggest clones cover around 13% of the sample. Sample: peripheral blood. The origin of the receptors is a woman in her 70s with COVID-19, enrolled during active disease.

Only one count was recorded for this clone. V is TRBV2 and J is TRBJ2-5; 7 bases are a match to TRBD1. The CDR3 has 15 residues. V gave up 4 bases and J gave up 0 bases; unmatched junction bases: 5. CDR1 is SNHLY and CDR2 is FYNNEI in the germline V gene. The CDR3 loop reads CASSGRDSDQETQYF. The CDR3 bases are TGTGCCAGCAGTGGCCGGGACAGTGACCAAGAGACCCAGTACTTC.

The CDR3 bases are TGTGCCAGCAGTTCATTAGGGGGCGAGCAGTACTTC. Encoded protein: CASSSLGGEQYF. The J gene is TRBJ2-7, the V gene TRBV11-3; tentatively, D is TRBD1 (6 bases). Germline values: CDR1 SGHNT, CDR2 YENEEA. CDR3 length equals 12 residues. V was pared by 6 bases and J by 6 bases, with 12 bases between. The full variable domain, rest sourced from reference TRBV11-3 and TRBJ2-7, is EAGVVQSPRYKIIEKKQPVAFWCNPISGHNTLYWYLQNLGQGPELLIRYENEEAVDDSQLPKDRFSAERLKGVDSTLKIQPAELGDSAVYLCASSSLGGEQYFGPGTRLTVT.

This chain joins TRBV6-5 and TRBJ1-1; the D gene is possibly TRBD1 (6 bases). Germline CDR1 reads MNHEY; CDR2 reads SVGAGI. V lost 11 bases to trimming and J lost 3 bases, with 16 bases between them. The CDR3 loop spans 13 amino acids. CDR3: CAGAQGRYTEAFF. Here the CDR3 DNA reads TGTGCCGGGGCCCAGGGGCGATACACTGAAGCTTTCTTT.

The rearrangement links TRBV10-3 to TRBJ2-7, with D perhaps matching TRBD1 (6 bases). CDR3 length equals 13 residues. Trimming removed 2 bases at V and 6 bases at J, with 11 bases between. Germline loops: CDR1 ENHRY, CDR2 SYGVKD. The DNA of the CDR3 is TGTGCCATCAGTGAGACAGGGATGGGCGAGCAGTACTTC. It encodes CAISETGMGEQYF.

The chain is built from TRBV2 and TRBJ1-1; 7 nucleotides line up with TRBD1. Per the germline V gene, CDR1 is SNHLY and CDR2 is FYNNEI. This CDR3 is built from 14 residues. Losses at the gene ends were 1 base for V and 4 bases for J; bases not matched to a gene: 3. In DNA form, the CDR3 reads TGTGCCAGCAGTGAAGGAGGGGGCCCCACTGAAGCTTTCTTT. Translation: CASSEGGGPTEAFF.

This chain uses TRBV30 with TRBJ1-6, with a tentative D call TRBD1 (5 bases). This CDR3 spans 15 amino acids. CDR1 is GTSNPN and CDR2 is SVGIG in the germline V gene (reference sequence). V was trimmed by 0 bases and J by 6 bases, leaving 12 bases between them. As DNA, the CDR3 is TGTGCCTGGAGTGTTCAGGGCAGGGCTAATTCACCCCTCCACTTT. Its translation is CAWSVQGRANSPLHF.

This chain connects TRBV5-6 to TRBJ2-1; D is possibly TRBD2 (6 bases). The CDR3 extends over 15 amino acids. The V and J ends lost 2 bases and 3 bases respectively, with 12 bases between them. The V gene's germline CDR1 is SGHDT and CDR2 YYEEEE. The CDR3 sequence: CASSFGGAGYNEQFF. CDR3 DNA sequence: TGTGCCAGCAGCTTCGGAGGGGCAGGCTACAATGAGCAGTTCTTC.

The genes are TRBV10-3 and TRBJ2-3, with TRBD1 identical over 7 bases. CDR3 length equals 15 residues. V trimming: 5 bases; J trimming: 6 bases; junction bases outside the gene matches: 11. The germline V gene encodes CDR1 ENHRY and CDR2 SYGVKD. CDR3 sequence: CAISFLDRAVDTQYF. The CDR3 DNA is TGTGCCATCAGTTTCCTAGACAGGGCTGTCGATACGCAGTATTTT.

The CDR3 bases are TGCGCCAGCAGCTTGGAGGGACTAGTAATCAATGAGCAGTTCTTC. Its protein is CASSLEGLVINEQFF. The J gene is TRBJ2-1, the V gene TRBV5-1; 8 bases map to TRBD2. From germline, CDR1 is SGHRS and CDR2 YFSETQ. After removal of 0 bases from V and 6 bases from J, the junction contained 5 bases not matched to a gene. The CDR3 covers 15 residues.

The CDR3 sequence: CASSLTSGQETQYF. CDR3 nucleotides: TGCGCCAGCAGCTTGACTAGCGGGCAAGAGACCCAGTACTTC. This chain uses TRBV5-1 with TRBJ2-5; 9 bases agree with TRBD2. Germline V gene data show CDR1 as SGHRS and CDR2 as YFSETQ. The CDR3 runs to 14 residues. The trim removed 1 base at V and 2 bases at J, leaving 0 bases unmatched.

The chain couples TRBV7-2 to TRBJ2-7; D is perhaps TRBD2 (6 bases). Germline CDR1 is SGHTA and CDR2 is FQGNSA. V lost 3 bases, J lost 4 bases, and 10 bases lay in between. CDR3 length: 13 residues. CDR3 amino acids: CASSLGGDYEQYF. The CDR3 DNA follows: TGTGCCAGCAGCTTGGGCGGGGATTACGAGCAGTACTTC.

The chain carries TRBV29-1 and TRBJ1-2, with TRBD1 matching over 10 bases. With V trimmed by 3 bases and J by 2 bases, 6 bases remained unmatched. Germline assignment: CDR1 SQVTM and CDR2 ANQGSEA. The CDR3 is 15 residues long. The CDR3 DNA sequence: TGCAGCGTTGACCTGGGGGGACAGGGGAACTATGGCTACACCTTC. Its protein is CSVDLGGQGNYGYTF.

The chain joins TRBV15 to TRBJ1-1, with D possibly being TRBD1 (5 bases). The germline V gene encodes CDR1 LNHNV and CDR2 YYDKDF (reference sequence). The length of the CDR3 is 14 residues. Trimming stripped 6 bases from V and 3 bases from J, with 14 bases between. The CDR3 loop is CATRPRGEDTEAFF. In nucleotides, the CDR3 is TGTGCCACCAGACCCCGGGGGGAGGACACTGAAGCTTTCTTT.

V usage is TRBV18 and J usage is TRBJ2-2; D possibly corresponds to TRBD1 (6 bases). Germline V CDR1 and CDR2: KGHSH, LQKENI. The germline V and J ends were trimmed by 3 bases and 2 bases, with 10 bases remaining between them. The CDR3 runs 15 residues. The CDR3 here is CASSPDSQNTGELFF. DNA of the CDR3: TGTGCCAGCTCACCGGACAGCCAAAACACCGGGGAGCTGTTTTTT.

In DNA, the CDR3 is TGTGCCTGGAATGCGGGACAGCCCTATGGCTACACCTTC. It is translated as CAWNAGQPYGYTF. V and J are TRBV30 and TRBJ1-2; 7 bases are shared with TRBD1. The CDR3 contains 13 residues. Trimming cost V 4 bases and J 4 bases; bases outside gene matches: 6. Germline assignment: CDR1 GTSNPN and CDR2 SVGIG (reference sequence).

The chain recombines TRBV9 with TRBJ1-5; 11 bases map to TRBD1. CDR1 SGDLS and CDR2 YYNGEE come from the germline V gene. There are 16 residues in the CDR3. V was pared by 4 bases and J by 1 base, with 4 bases of the junction left unmatched. Here the CDR3 reads CASSPGQGASNQPQHF. CDR3 sequence (DNA): TGTGCCAGCAGCCCCGGACAGGGGGCGAGCAATCAGCCCCAGCATTTT.

The chain has TRBV3-1 (or the pseudogene TRBV3-2) and TRBJ2-2; a weak D match, TRBD2 (5 bases). The CDR3 contains 14 residues. Germline V gene lookup returns CDR1 LGHDT and CDR2 YNNKEL (reference sequence). Trimming cost V 6 bases and J 3 bases, with 11 bases left between them. The CDR3 DNA reads TGTGCCAGCAGTACGGGGTTGCACACCGGGGAGCTGTTTTTT. Residues: CASSTGLHTGELFF.

The V gene is TRBV10-1, the J gene TRBJ2-3; 12 bases fit TRBD1. The length of the CDR3 is 17 residues. V dropped 6 bases and J dropped 0; count of bases not matched to a gene: 7. Germline V lookup: CDR1 WNHNN, CDR2 SYGVQD (reference sequence). As DNA, the CDR3 is TGCGCCAGCAGCCCGGGACAGGGGGCTTTGAGCACAGATACGCAGTATTTT. Translated: CASSPGQGALSTDTQYF.

This sequence joins TRBV10-3 and TRBJ1-2; no clear D gene. Trimming took 3 bases from V and 8 from J, leaving 10 bases between them. Germline V gene data show CDR1 as ENHRY and CDR2 as SYGVKD. The CDR3 contains 12 residues. CDR3 bases: TGTGCCATCAGTGAAGGAGGGTCGGGCTACACCTTC. Amino acid sequence: CAISEGGSGYTF.

The rearrangement uses TRBV5-8 and TRBJ1-1, with D perhaps TRBD1 (5 bases). CDR1 SGHTS and CDR2 YDEGEE come from the germline V gene. Trimming shortened V by 5 bases and J by 3 bases, and 11 bases separated the two germline ends. The CDR3 sequence is 13 residues long. The CDR3 spells CASRKEGHTEAFF. CDR3 DNA sequence: TGTGCCAGCAGGAAGGAGGGACACACTGAAGCTTTCTTT.

The chain is built from TRBV3-1 (or the pseudogene TRBV3-2) and TRBJ1-3; D perhaps matches TRBD1 (5 bases). Trimming left V 1 base short and J 2 bases short, with 9 bases between. The CDR3 sequence is 15 residues long. Germline CDR1 is LGHDT and CDR2 is YNNKEL (reference sequence). DNA for the CDR3: TGTGCCAGCAGCCAAGCCCCAGGGACTGGAAACACCATATATTTT. It translates to CASSQAPGTGNTIYF.

The rearrangement uses TRBV6-6 and TRBJ2-3, with 8 bases identical to TRBD1. The CDR3 spans 15 residues. Per germline, CDR1 MNHNY and CDR2 SVGAGI (reference sequence). V shed 2 bases and J 3 bases; nucleotides not matched to a gene: 4. CDR3 nucleotide sequence: TGTGCCAGCAGTTACCTCGGACAGGGAACAGATACGCAGTATTTT. It codes for CASSYLGQGTDTQYF.